What follows are 13 T cell receptor beta chains derived from one specimen sequenced in a study of T cell responses to AZD1222 COVID-19 vaccine. TCRdb's table, derived via immunoSEQ multiplex PCR, lists solely in-frame clones and lacks some. The sample includes over 110,000 clones, around 89% seen only once; the top ten take 1.5% to 2%. Sequenced here: peripheral blood, sampled on day 0 of AZD1222 vaccination. The receptors shown here come from an adult in good health.

The chain uses TRBV7-3 and TRBJ1-1; D unclear. The V and J ends lost 5 bases and 4 bases respectively, with 20 bases between them. CDR1 is SGHTA and CDR2 is FQGTGA in the germline V gene. The length of the CDR3 is 16 residues. The CDR3 spells CASSRYPVAKGTEAFF. The CDR3 nucleotides are TGTGCCAGCAGCCGATACCCCGTGGCGAAGGGCACTGAAGCTTTCTTT.

The V call is TRBV27, the J call TRBJ2-7, with D perhaps matching TRBD2 (6 bases). Germline lookup yields CDR1 MNHEY and CDR2 SMNVEV (reference sequence). The CDR3 spans 14 residues. The V and J ends lost 5 bases and 6 bases respectively, with 17 bases between them. The CDR3 reads CASSHGGGLSEQYF. DNA of the CDR3: TGTGCCAGCAGTCATGGGGGAGGTCTCTCCGAGCAGTACTTC.

The V call is TRBV12-3 or TRBV12-4, the J call TRBJ2-1, with unresolved D. Trimming took off 7 bases at V and 1 base at J, with 8 bases between the two ends. This CDR3 has 13 amino acids. The CDR3 region has the DNA TGTGCCAGCATGCGCAAATCCTACAATGAGCAGTTCTTC. Encoded protein: CASMRKSYNEQFF.

The chain uses TRBV7-9 and TRBJ2-6; 9 nucleotides agree with TRBD1. V shed 5 bases, J shed 4 bases, and the junction held 9 bases outside the gene matches. The germline gives CDR1 SEHNR, CDR2 FQNEAQ (reference sequence). The CDR3 consists of 17 residues. The CDR3 sequence is CASSRTGEVLGANVLTF. DNA of the CDR3: TGTGCCAGCAGCCGGACAGGGGAAGTCCTGGGGGCCAACGTCCTGACTTTC.

The chain links TRBV4-2 to TRBJ1-2; 7 bases fit TRBD1. V lost 3 bases, J lost 2 bases, and 6 bases stayed unmatched. CDR1 is LGHNA, CDR2 YNFKEQ, per germline. The CDR3 is 15 residues long. CDR3 nucleotides: TGTGCCAGCAGCCATACCGGGACAGTAAACTATGGCTACACCTTC. The encoded protein is CASSHTGTVNYGYTF.

CDR3 protein: CASSQEGFLIPNTGELFF. DNA of the CDR3: TGTGCCAGCAGCCAAGAAGGGTTCCTCATCCCGAACACCGGGGAGCTGTTTTTT. The rearrangement links TRBV14 to TRBJ2-2, with D hard to call. The CDR3 consists of 18 residues. CDR1 and CDR2 (germline): SGHDN, FVKESK. Trimming left V 0 bases short and J 0 bases short, with 14 bases between.

The chain has TRBV7-8 and TRBJ1-4; no definite D call. The germline CDR1 and CDR2 sequences are SGHVS and FQNEAQ. The CDR3 length is 16 residues. The V and J ends lost 1 base and 4 bases respectively, with 13 bases between them. CDR3 DNA sequence: TGTGCCAGCAGCTTAGGGACTGTGGAGCTTAATGAAAAACTGTTTTTT. This gives the protein CASSLGTVELNEKLFF.

This clone was observed a single time. The genes are TRBV27 and TRBJ2-3; D ambiguous. Germline V gene data show CDR1 as MNHEY and CDR2 as SMNVEV (reference sequence). The V end lost 10 bases, the J end lost 0 bases, and 11 bases lay between the germline ends. The CDR3 has 13 amino acids. The CDR3 spells CATRTASTDTQYF. CDR3 DNA sequence: TGTGCCACGAGGACCGCTAGCACAGATACGCAGTATTTT.

J is TRBJ1-2 and V is TRBV24-1; no definite D call. This CDR3 region has 13 residues. With 9 bases removed from V and 2 bases from J, the gap between germline ends came to 12 bases. Per germline, CDR1 KGHDR and CDR2 SFDVKD. The CDR3 region is CATRGAENYGYTF. The CDR3 nucleotides read TGTGCCACCCGAGGAGCAGAGAACTATGGCTACACCTTC.

The genes are TRBV30 and TRBJ2-2, with 11 bases that match TRBD2. CDR3 length equals 19 residues. V lost 3 bases and J lost 3; bases outside the gene matches: 15. CDR1 GTSNPN and CDR2 SVGIG come from the germline V gene (reference sequence). CDR3 sequence reads: CAWRVLWPSGRSDTGELFF. The DNA of the CDR3 is TGTGCCTGGAGGGTCCTTTGGCCTAGCGGGAGGAGTGACACCGGGGAGCTGTTTTTT.

The genes are TRBV7-2 and TRBJ2-3, with no clear D. CDR3 length: 12 amino acids. Germline V CDR1 and CDR2: SGHTA, FQGNSA. V lost 2 bases and J lost 5, with 5 bases in between. CDR3 protein: CASSLMGDTQYF. CDR3 in DNA: TGTGCCAGCAGCTTAATGGGAGATACGCAGTATTTT.

V is TRBV18 and J is TRBJ2-1, with a tentative D call TRBD1 (6 bases). Germline CDR1 reads KGHSH; CDR2 reads LQKENI. Trimming removed 0 bases at V and 9 bases at J, with 24 bases between. This CDR3 region has 18 residues. The CDR3 DNA sequence: TGTGCCAGCTCACCACCAGGGATTGGGGGCCGCGTAGCCGGTGAGCAGTTCTTC. Translating it yields CASSPPGIGGRVAGEQFF.

The V call is TRBV7-3, the J call TRBJ1-1; no clear D. Trimming took 1 base from V and 1 from J, leaving 4 bases between them. Per germline, CDR1 SGHTA and CDR2 FQGTGA. The CDR3 spans 13 residues. The CDR3 region is CASSLSGNTEAFF. CDR3 DNA sequence: TGTGCCAGCAGCTTAAGTGGGAACACTGAAGCTTTCTTT.